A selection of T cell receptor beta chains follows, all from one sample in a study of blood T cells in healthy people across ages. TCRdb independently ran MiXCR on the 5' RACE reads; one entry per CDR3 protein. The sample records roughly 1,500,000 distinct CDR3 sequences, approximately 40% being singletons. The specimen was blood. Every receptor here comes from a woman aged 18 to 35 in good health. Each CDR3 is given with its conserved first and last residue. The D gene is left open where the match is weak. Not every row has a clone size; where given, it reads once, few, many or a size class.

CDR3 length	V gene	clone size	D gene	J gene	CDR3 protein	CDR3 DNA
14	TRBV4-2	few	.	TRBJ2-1	CASSQLGSGDEQFF	TGTGCCAGCAGCCAACTCGGGAGCGGCGATGAGCAGTTCTTC
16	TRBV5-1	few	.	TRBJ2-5	CASSQVAAGAQETQYF	TGCGCCAGCAGCCAGGTCGCAGCGGGCGCCCAAGAGACCCAGTACTTC
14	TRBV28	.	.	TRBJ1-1	CASAMAGTNTEAFF	TGTGCCAGCGCTATGGCGGGAACGAACACTGAAGCTTTCTTT
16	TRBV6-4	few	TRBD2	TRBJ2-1	CASSMTSGGAINEQFF	TGTGCCAGCAGCATGACTAGCGGGGGGGCCATCAATGAGCAGTTCTTC
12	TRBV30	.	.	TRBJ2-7	CAWSVSGGEQYF	TGTGCCTGGAGTGTATCCGGGGGCGAGCAGTACTTC
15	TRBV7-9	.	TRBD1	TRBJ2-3	CASSPRDRERNTQYF	TGTGCCAGCAGCCCCCGGGACAGGGAGCGAAATACGCAGTATTTT
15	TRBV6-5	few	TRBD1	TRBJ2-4	CASSFPGQGNNEQYF	TGTGCCAGCAGTTTTCCGGGACAGGGGAACAATGAGCAGTACTTC
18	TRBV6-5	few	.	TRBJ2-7	CASSYSMASSIPSYEQYF	TGTGCCAGCAGTTACTCGATGGCTAGTTCAATTCCCAGCTACGAGCAGTACTTC
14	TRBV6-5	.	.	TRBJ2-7	CASSSDPTSYEQYF	TGTGCCAGCAGTTCCGACCCAACAAGCTACGAGCAGTACTTC
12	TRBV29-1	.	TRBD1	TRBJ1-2	CSVTGQGNGYTF	TGCAGCGTGACGGGACAGGGAAATGGCTACACCTTC
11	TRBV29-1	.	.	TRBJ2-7	CSVAAAYEQYF	TGCAGCGTGGCCGCAGCGTACGAGCAGTACTTC